The present entry profiles one T cell receptor beta chain with its context. The data belong to a study of T cell changes during pregnancy in multiple sclerosis. Data came from immunoSEQ multiplex PCR; TCRdb stores just in-frame clones and leaves some out. Of some 52,000 clones in the sample, 80% to 95% were seen once. This CDR3 comprises 13 residues. V lost 6 bases and J lost 2, with 11 bases in between. The germline gives CDR1 SNHLY, CDR2 FYNNEI. The specimen comprised CD4+ T cells from peripheral blood mononuclear cells, sampled in the third trimester of pregnancy. The receptor was derived from a female donor with multiple sclerosis, enrolled in a pregnancy study. This chain joins TRBV2 and TRBJ2-7; unclear D gene. The CDR3: CASSGTSPYEQYF. The CDR3 region has the DNA TGTGCCAGCAGCGGTACGTCCCCCTACGAGCAGTACTTC.